This T cell receptor beta chain was sequenced during a study of immune cell composition in non-small cell lung cancer. Normal lung sampling was at least 3 cm from the tumour, as distant as possible. Genomic DNA came from frozen unsorted single-cell suspensions. Method: immunoSEQ multiplex PCR; TCRdb's copy keeps in-frame clones and lacks some. The table records 2,500 to 3,500 clones, about 71% of them present only once. The germline V gene has CDR1 DFQATT and CDR2 SNEGSKA (reference sequence). Deletions cut 3 bases from V and 7 bases from J, with 3 bases between. The CDR3 covers 10 residues. The same data also went into a second study, on CD4 T cells in lung cancer. As reported in that work: Most patients were former smokers with adenocarcinoma or squamous histology. Some patients had received nivolumab or pembrolizumab before giving blood. Some blood responses might reflect in vitro priming of naive T cells.

This sequence was found in a human donor with non-small cell lung cancer. The rearrangement links TRBV20-1 to TRBJ2-2; D remains unclear. Sequencing was performed on non-adjacent lung tissue. CDR3 coding DNA: TGCAGTGCTAGTTACGGGGAGCTGTTTTTT. Its translation is CSASYGELFF.